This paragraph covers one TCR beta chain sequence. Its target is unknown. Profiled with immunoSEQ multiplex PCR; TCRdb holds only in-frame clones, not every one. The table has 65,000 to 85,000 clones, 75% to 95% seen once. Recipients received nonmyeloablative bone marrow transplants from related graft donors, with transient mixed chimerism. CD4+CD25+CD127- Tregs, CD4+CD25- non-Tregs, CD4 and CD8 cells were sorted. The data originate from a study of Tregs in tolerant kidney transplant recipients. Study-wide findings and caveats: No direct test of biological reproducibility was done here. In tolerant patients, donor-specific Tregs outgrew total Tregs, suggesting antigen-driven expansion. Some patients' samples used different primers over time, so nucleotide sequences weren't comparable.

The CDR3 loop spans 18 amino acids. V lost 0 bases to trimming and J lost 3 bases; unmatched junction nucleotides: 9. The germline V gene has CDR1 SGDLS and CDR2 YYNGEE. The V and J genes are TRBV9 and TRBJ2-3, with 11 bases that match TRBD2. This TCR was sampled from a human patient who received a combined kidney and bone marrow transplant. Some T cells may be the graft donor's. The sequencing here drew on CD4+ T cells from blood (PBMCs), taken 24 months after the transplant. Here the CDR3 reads CASSVARGLADQTDTQYF. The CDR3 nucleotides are TGTGCCAGCAGCGTAGCTCGGGGACTAGCGGATCAAACAGATACGCAGTATTTT.